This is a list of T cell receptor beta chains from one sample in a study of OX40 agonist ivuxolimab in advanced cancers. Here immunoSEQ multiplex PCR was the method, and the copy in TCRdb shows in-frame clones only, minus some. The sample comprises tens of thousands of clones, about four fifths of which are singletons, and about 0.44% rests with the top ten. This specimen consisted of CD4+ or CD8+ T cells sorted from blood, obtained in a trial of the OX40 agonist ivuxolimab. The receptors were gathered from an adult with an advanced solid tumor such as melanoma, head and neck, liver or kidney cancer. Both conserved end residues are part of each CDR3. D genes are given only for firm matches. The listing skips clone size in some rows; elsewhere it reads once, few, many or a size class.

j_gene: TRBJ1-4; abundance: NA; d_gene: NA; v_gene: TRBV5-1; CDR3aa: CASSLGATNEKLFF; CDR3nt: TGCGCCAGCAGCTTAGGCGCAACTAATGAAAAACTGTTTTTT
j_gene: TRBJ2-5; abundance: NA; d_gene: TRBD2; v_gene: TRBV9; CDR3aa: CASSGGGLGFQETQYF; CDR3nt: TGTGCCAGCAGCGGGGGAGGACTAGGATTCCAAGAGACCCAGTACTTC
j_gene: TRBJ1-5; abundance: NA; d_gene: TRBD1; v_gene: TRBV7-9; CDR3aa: CASSLTGVQPQHF; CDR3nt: TGTGCCAGCAGCTTGACAGGGGTTCAGCCCCAGCATTTT
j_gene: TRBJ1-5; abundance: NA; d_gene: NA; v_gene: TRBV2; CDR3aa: CASSVSGQSNQPQHF; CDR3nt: TGTGCCAGCAGTGTGTCCGGACAGTCCAATCAGCCCCAGCATTTT
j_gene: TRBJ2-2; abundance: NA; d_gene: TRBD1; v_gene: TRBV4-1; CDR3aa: CASSRAPTGTNTGELFF; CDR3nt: TGCGCCAGCAGCCGAGCCCCGACAGGGACGAACACCGGGGAGCTGTTTTTT
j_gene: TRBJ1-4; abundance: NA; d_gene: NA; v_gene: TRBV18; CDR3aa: CASSDQGNEKLFF; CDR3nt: TGTGCCAGCTCAGATCAGGGGAATGAAAAACTGTTTTTT
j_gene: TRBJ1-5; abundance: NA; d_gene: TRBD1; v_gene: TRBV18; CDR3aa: CASSPGQGNQPQHF; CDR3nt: TGTGCCAGCTCACCGGGACAGGGGAATCAGCCCCAGCATTTT
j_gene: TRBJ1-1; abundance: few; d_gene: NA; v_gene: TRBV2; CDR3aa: CASSEEALPNTEAFF; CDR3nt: TGTGCCAGCAGTGAAGAGGCCTTGCCGAACACTGAAGCTTTCTTT
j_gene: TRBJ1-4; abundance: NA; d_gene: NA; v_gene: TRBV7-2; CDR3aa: CASSFDTGRGQLFF; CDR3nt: TGTGCCAGCAGCTTTGACACAGGGCGAGGGCAACTGTTTTTT
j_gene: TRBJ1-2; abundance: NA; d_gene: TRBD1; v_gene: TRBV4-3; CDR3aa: CASSQGYQGAYGYTF; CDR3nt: TGCGCCAGCAGCCAAGGTTATCAGGGGGCCTATGGCTACACCTTC
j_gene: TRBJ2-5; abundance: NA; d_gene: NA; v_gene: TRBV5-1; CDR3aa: CASSLQGRETQYF; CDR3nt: TGCGCCAGCAGCTTACAGGGTAGAGAGACCCAGTACTTC
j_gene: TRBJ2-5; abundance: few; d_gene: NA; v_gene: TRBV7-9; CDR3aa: CASSLGGAASETQYF; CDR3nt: TGTGCCAGCAGCTTAGGGGGGGCTGCGTCAGAGACCCAGTACTTC
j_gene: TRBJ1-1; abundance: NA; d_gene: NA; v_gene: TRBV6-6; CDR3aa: CASSYGDTEAFF; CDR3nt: TGTGCCAGCAGTTACGGGGATACTGAAGCTTTCTTT
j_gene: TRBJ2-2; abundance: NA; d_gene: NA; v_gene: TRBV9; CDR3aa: CASSVGDGIGELFF; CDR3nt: TGTGCCAGCAGCGTAGGGGATGGTATCGGGGAGCTGTTTTTT
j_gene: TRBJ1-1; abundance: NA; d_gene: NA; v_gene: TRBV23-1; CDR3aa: CASSQGGGSRAFF; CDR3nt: TGCGCCAGCAGCCAAGGCGGGGGGAGCCGAGCTTTCTTT
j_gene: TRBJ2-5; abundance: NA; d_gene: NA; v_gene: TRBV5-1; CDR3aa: CASSKGWGETQYF; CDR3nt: TGCGCCAGCAGCAAGGGTTGGGGAGAGACCCAGTACTTC
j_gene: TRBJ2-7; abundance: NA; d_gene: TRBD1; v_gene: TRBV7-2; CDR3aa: CASSMSRDRGHEQYF; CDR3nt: TGTGCCAGCAGCATGTCCCGGGACAGGGGGCACGAGCAGTACTTC
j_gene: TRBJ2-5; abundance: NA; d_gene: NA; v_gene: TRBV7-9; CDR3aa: CASSRTRETQYF; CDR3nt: TGTGCCAGCAGCCGTACTAGAGAGACCCAGTACTTC
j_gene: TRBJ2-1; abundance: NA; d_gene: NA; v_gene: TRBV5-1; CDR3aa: CASRKSSYNEQFF; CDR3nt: TGCGCCAGCAGAAAGAGCTCCTACAATGAGCAGTTCTTC
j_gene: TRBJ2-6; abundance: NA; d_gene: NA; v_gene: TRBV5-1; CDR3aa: CASSLRAYSGANVLTF; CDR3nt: TGCGCCAGCAGCTTGCGGGCTTACTCTGGGGCCAACGTCCTGACTTTC